One sample yielded the 19 T cell receptor beta chains listed below, sequenced in a study of cytomegalovirus exposure and HLA in healthy donors. 13 Jbeta primers and 60 Vbeta primers were used for the PCR. Profiled with immunoSEQ multiplex PCR; TCRdb holds only in-frame clones, not every one. Among around 130,000 clones listed, approximately 74% were seen once. Sequenced sample: PBMCs. All receptors derive from a man aged 40-49 years in good health and CMV-seropositive.

The chain recombines TRBV4-2 with TRBJ1-1; D is possibly TRBD1 (5 bases). The CDR3 is 14 amino acids. V lost 5 bases to trimming and J lost 2 bases, with 12 bases between them. Germline CDR1 is LGHNA and CDR2 is YNFKEQ. The CDR3 reads CASSTRQSNTEAFF. CDR3 in DNA: TGTGCCAGCAGCACTCGACAGAGTAACACTGAAGCTTTCTTT.

CDR3 nucleotide sequence: TGTGCCAGCAGCTTGACAGGGGGCGCTTGGACCGGGGAGCTGTTTTTT. This gives the protein CASSLTGGAWTGELFF. The V call is TRBV5-4, the J call TRBJ2-2; the match to TRBD1 covers 9 bases. Germline CDR1 SGHNT, CDR2 YYREEE (reference sequence). V shed 1 base, J shed 5 bases, and the junction held 6 bases outside the gene matches. CDR3 length: 16 amino acids.

The chain couples TRBV28 to TRBJ2-2, with D perhaps TRBD2 (5 bases). The CDR3 is made up of 17 amino acids. V was pared by 2 bases and J by 2 bases, with 15 bases between. CDR1 and CDR2 (germline): MDHEN, SYDVKM. The CDR3 protein is CASSLETTGINTGELFF. The CDR3 coding sequence is TGTGCCAGCAGTTTAGAAACTACCGGGATAAACACCGGGGAGCTGTTTTTT.

The chain joins TRBV27 to TRBJ2-7, with TRBD2 matching over 8 bases. Germline V gene sequence: CDR1 MNHEY, CDR2 SMNVEV (reference sequence). V was pared by 2 bases and J by 2 bases, with 5 bases of the junction left unmatched. The CDR3 is made up of 15 amino acids. DNA of the CDR3: TGTGCCAGCAGTTTAGTTGCGGGGGGAACCTACGAGCAGTACTTC. Its translation: CASSLVAGGTYEQYF.

V usage is TRBV4-1 and J usage is TRBJ1-4; D unclear. CDR1 and CDR2 (germline): MGHRA, YSYEKL. The CDR3 has 15 amino acids. V lost 4 bases to trimming and J lost 7 bases, with 16 bases between them. The CDR3 sequence is CASSLYQRVGEKLFF. As DNA, the CDR3 is TGCGCCAGCAGCCTATACCAGAGGGTGGGTGAAAAACTGTTTTTT.

The V gene is TRBV25-1, the J gene TRBJ1-3, with TRBD1 identical over 8 bases. The germline gives CDR1 MGHDK, CDR2 SYGVNS. The CDR3 spans 15 residues. Trimming at V came to 6 bases and at J to 0 bases, leaving 4 bases not matched to a gene. For the CDR3, the DNA is TGTGCCAGCAGAGACAGGGGAGCCTCTGGAAACACCATATATTTT. Its translation: CASRDRGASGNTIYF.

J is TRBJ2-7 and V is TRBV5-1; TRBD1 agrees at 7 bases. Germline CDR1 and CDR2: SGHRS and YFSETQ. The CDR3 covers 15 residues. Unmatched junction bases numbered 7, after V lost 4 bases and J lost 0 bases. Here the CDR3 reads CASSAPTGISYEQYF. The CDR3 DNA is TGCGCCAGCAGCGCCCCGACAGGGATCTCCTACGAGCAGTACTTC.

As DNA, the CDR3 is TGTGCCAGCAACAGGGGCACCGGGGAGCTGTTTTTT. Protein product: CASNRGTGELFF. The rearrangement joins TRBV25-1 to TRBJ2-2; 7 nucleotides line up with TRBD1. Germline V gives CDR1 MGHDK, CDR2 SYGVNS. The ends lost 7 bases at V and 4 bases at J; junction bases unmatched: 0. The CDR3 covers 12 residues.

Details on this clone: The junction shows a germline mismatch at one end, possibly a read error. The CDR3 coding sequence is TGTTCCAGCAGCTTCCCGGGTAATGAGCAGTTCTTC. Encoded protein: CSSSFPGNEQFF. The genes are TRBV7-9 and TRBJ2-1; D unclear. The CDR3 totals 12 residues. Germline V gives CDR1 SEHNR, CDR2 FQNEAQ (reference sequence).

This clone was detected only a few times. This sequence joins TRBV7-2 and TRBJ1-2; a possible D gene is TRBD1 (5 bases). The germline CDR1 and CDR2 sequences are SGHTA and FQGNSA. Trimming took off 0 bases at V and 2 bases at J, with 16 bases between the two ends. The CDR3 totals 17 residues. Here the CDR3 reads CASSLASTRGENYGYTF. CDR3 in DNA: TGTGCCAGCAGCTTAGCCTCAACACGGGGGGAAAACTATGGCTACACCTTC.

This clone turned up a few times. The V gene is TRBV5-1, the J gene TRBJ1-1, with 9 positions matching TRBD1. Unmatched junction bases numbered 11, after V lost 5 bases and J lost 3 bases. Looked up from germline, CDR1 is SGHRS and CDR2 is YFSETQ. The CDR3 is made up of 16 amino acids. DNA of the CDR3: TGCGCCAGCAGATCCGGGACAGGGATGGTATACACTGAAGCTTTCTTT. It codes for CASRSGTGMVYTEAFF.

The gene calls are TRBV10-3 and TRBJ1-2; 7 bases are a match to TRBD1. V gave up 10 bases and J gave up 8 bases; unmatched junction bases: 13. Germline lookup yields CDR1 ENHRY and CDR2 SYGVKD. This CDR3 contains 13 residues. The CDR3 sequence: CATQTGMPFGYTF. The CDR3 nucleotides read TGTGCCACCCAGACAGGGATGCCTTTCGGCTACACCTTC.

The rearrangement uses TRBV10-1 and TRBJ1-1; the D gene is possibly TRBD1 (5 bases). Germline lookup yields CDR1 WNHNN and CDR2 SYGVQD (reference sequence). V was clipped by 8 bases and J by 3 bases, with 13 bases between them. The CDR3 runs to 13 residues. DNA for the CDR3: TGCGCCAGCGGGGGGAAGGTAGACACTGAAGCTTTCTTT. This translates into CASGGKVDTEAFF.

The CDR3 protein is CASTGTAVSYEQYF. The CDR3 DNA reads TGTGCCAGCACCGGGACAGCAGTCTCCTACGAGCAGTACTTC. The V call is TRBV6-9, the J call TRBJ2-7; 7 bases map to TRBD1. Trimming at V came to 7 bases and at J to 0 bases, leaving 6 bases not matched to a gene. Germline CDR1 MNHGY, CDR2 SVAAGI. This CDR3 has 14 amino acids.

The chain uses TRBV19 and TRBJ2-1; D is undetermined. Looked up from germline, CDR1 is LNHDA and CDR2 is SQIVND (reference sequence). With 5 bases removed from V and 12 bases from J, the gap between germline ends came to 11 bases. The CDR3 extends over 11 amino acids. CDR3 bases: TGTGCCAGTAGTGCACGACTGGGGCAGTTCTTC. This translates into CASSARLGQFF.

The chain couples TRBV18 to TRBJ2-3, with D possibly being TRBD2 (5 bases). Germline V CDR1 and CDR2: KGHSH, LQKENI. V lost 2 bases to trimming and J lost 5 bases, with 14 bases between them. The CDR3 is 15 amino acids. The CDR3 reads CASSPGSMGKDTQYF. DNA of the CDR3: TGTGCCAGCTCACCAGGGAGTATGGGCAAAGATACGCAGTATTTT. The variable domain in full, with the rest retrieved from reference TRBV18 and TRBJ2-3, is NAGVMQNPRHLVRRRGQEARLRCSPMKGHSHVYWYRQLPEEGLKFMVYLQKENIIDESGMPKERFSAEFPKEGPSILRIQQVVRGDSAAYFCASSPGSMGKDTQYFGPGTRLTVL.

This clone showed up just a few times. The J gene is TRBJ2-7, the V gene TRBV10-1; TRBD1 matches at 7 bases. The V and J ends lost 7 bases and 0 bases, in that order; junction bases with no gene match: 6. CDR1 is WNHNN, CDR2 SYGVQD, per germline (reference sequence). The CDR3 covers 14 residues. The CDR3 DNA sequence: TGCGCCAGCACTTCCGGGACAGCCTCCTACGAGCAGTACTTC. It translates to CASTSGTASYEQYF.

The CDR3 DNA reads TGCAGCGTTGTTGCCCCAGGGCTAAACTATGGCTACACCTTC. Amino acids: CSVVAPGLNYGYTF. V usage is TRBV29-1 and J usage is TRBJ1-2; D is perhaps TRBD1 (5 bases). This CDR3 spans 14 amino acids. CDR1 is SQVTM and CDR2 is ANQGSEA in the germline V gene. Trimming left V 4 bases short and J 2 bases short, with 14 bases between.

The J gene is TRBJ2-5, the V gene TRBV6-6; TRBD1 matches 8 bases. TRBJ2-7 matches the DNA end more closely, so the J call is doubtful. Looked up from germline, CDR1 is MNHNY and CDR2 is SVGAGI (reference sequence). The CDR3 contains 14 residues. CDR3: CASRFDRGLGEQYF. The DNA of the CDR3 is TGTGCCAGCAGATTCGACAGGGGACTTGGCGAGCAGTACTTC.